The 9 T cell receptor beta chains below were found in one sample sequenced in a study of blood T cell repertoires in COVID-19. Only in-frame clones appear in the TCRdb table, and some are missing; sequencing was by immunoSEQ multiplex PCR. Among around 61,000 clones listed, just under 90% were seen once. Material: peripheral blood. The receptors shown here come from a man in his fifties or sixties with acute or convalescent COVID-19.

The chain uses TRBV21-1 and TRBJ1-1; the table's D call TRBD1 went unverified against the DNA. TRBV21-1 is annotated as a pseudogene. This CDR3 comprises 16 residues. CDR3 sequence: CASSNLRTVCNTEAFF. The CDR3 DNA reads as TGTGCCAGCAGCAATCTCCGGACAGTTTGTAACACTGAAGCTTTCTTT.

This clone has just one count. The chain couples TRBV18 to TRBJ2-1, with 7 bases aligning to TRBD2. Germline loops: CDR1 KGHSH, CDR2 LQKENI. J was trimmed by 4 bases and V by 2 bases; bases with no gene match: 2. The CDR3 is 14 residues long. The CDR3 DNA is TGTGCCAGCTCACCAGCGGGGGTATACAATGAGCAGTTCTTC. This encodes CASSPAGVYNEQFF.

The chain couples TRBV27 to TRBJ2-7, with 7 bases lining up with TRBD1. The CDR3 runs to 14 residues. Germline V gene lookup returns CDR1 MNHEY and CDR2 SMNVEV (reference sequence). After removal of 1 base from V and 3 bases from J, the junction contained 3 bases not matched to a gene. In nucleotides, the CDR3 is TGTGCCAGCAGTTTATTGGCAGGGGGCTACGAGCAGTACTTC. Encoded protein: CASSLLAGGYEQYF.

This rearrangement joins TRBV15 to TRBJ2-3; D ambiguous. V gave up 0 bases and J gave up 0 bases, with 10 bases separating them. This CDR3 comprises 16 residues. From germline, CDR1 is LNHNV and CDR2 YYDKDF (reference sequence). The CDR3 DNA is TGTGCCACCAGCAGAGATCTGAGTCCAAGCACAGATACGCAGTATTTT. The encoded protein is CATSRDLSPSTDTQYF.

The J gene is TRBJ2-1, the V gene TRBV29-1; D unclear. The CDR3 has 11 amino acids. Trimming shortened V by 4 bases and J by 7 bases, and 8 bases separated the two germline ends. Germline values: CDR1 SQVTM, CDR2 ANQGSEA. CDR3 in amino acids: CSVARLNEQFF. The CDR3 DNA sequence: TGCAGCGTTGCACGGTTGAATGAGCAGTTCTTC.

This clone has a handful of counts. This chain uses TRBV19 with TRBJ1-1, with D uncertain. Germline loops: CDR1 LNHDA, CDR2 SQIVND (reference sequence). Deletions cut 8 bases from V and 0 bases from J, with 10 bases between. The CDR3 is 13 amino acids. Here the CDR3 DNA reads TGTGCCAGTGGCAACACGCTGAACACTGAAGCTTTCTTT. It encodes CASGNTLNTEAFF.

The gene calls are TRBV5-1 and TRBJ2-3; 7 bases are a match to TRBD2. Germline V CDR1 and CDR2: SGHRS, YFSETQ. V was clipped by 3 bases and J by 3 bases; unmatched bases: 4. This CDR3 comprises 14 residues. CDR3 bases: TGCGCCAGCAGCTCAACGGGGGGAACAGATACGCAGTATTTT. This encodes CASSSTGGTDTQYF.

The chain is built from TRBV19 and TRBJ1-4, with D possibly TRBD1 on 5 matching bases. The CDR3 is made up of 14 amino acids. The germline gives CDR1 LNHDA, CDR2 SQIVND (reference sequence). Trimming took off 2 bases at V and 6 bases at J, with 10 bases between the two ends. CDR3 bases: TGTGCCAGTAGTATATCTCCGACAGATGAAAAACTGTTTTTT. It translates to CASSISPTDEKLFF.

V usage is TRBV19 and J usage is TRBJ1-3; 7 nucleotides line up with TRBD1. V lost 6 bases, J lost 4 bases, and 12 bases stayed unmatched. Germline loops: CDR1 LNHDA, CDR2 SQIVND (reference sequence). There are 16 residues in the CDR3. The CDR3 DNA reads as TGTGCCAGTAGCGAAAACCGGGACAGCCTCGGAAACACCATATATTTT. Translated: CASSENRDSLGNTIYF.